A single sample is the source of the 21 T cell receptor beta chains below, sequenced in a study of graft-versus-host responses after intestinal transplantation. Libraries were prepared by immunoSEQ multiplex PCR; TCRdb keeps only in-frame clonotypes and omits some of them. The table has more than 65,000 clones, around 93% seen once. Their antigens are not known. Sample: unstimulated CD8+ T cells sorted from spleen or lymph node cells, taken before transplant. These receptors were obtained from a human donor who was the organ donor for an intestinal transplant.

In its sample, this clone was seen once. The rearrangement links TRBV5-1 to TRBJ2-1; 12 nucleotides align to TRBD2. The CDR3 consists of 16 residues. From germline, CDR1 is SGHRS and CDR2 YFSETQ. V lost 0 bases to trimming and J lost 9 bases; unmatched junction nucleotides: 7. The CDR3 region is CASSLGLRTSGIEQFF. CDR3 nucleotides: TGCGCCAGCAGCTTGGGTCTACGGACTAGCGGGATTGAGCAGTTCTTC. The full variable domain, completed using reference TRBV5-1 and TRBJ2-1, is KAGVTQTPRYLIKTRGQQVTLSCSPISGHRSVSWYQQTPGQGLQFLFEYFSETQRNKGNFPGRFSGRQFSNSRSEMNVSTLELGDSALYLCASSLGLRTSGIEQFFGPGTRLTVL.

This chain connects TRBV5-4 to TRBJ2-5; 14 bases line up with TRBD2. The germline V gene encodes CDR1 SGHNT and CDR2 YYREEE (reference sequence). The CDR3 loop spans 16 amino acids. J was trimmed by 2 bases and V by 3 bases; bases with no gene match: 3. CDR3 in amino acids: CASSSGLAGAQETQYF. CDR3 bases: TGTGCCAGCAGCTCGGGACTAGCGGGAGCTCAAGAGACCCAGTACTTC.

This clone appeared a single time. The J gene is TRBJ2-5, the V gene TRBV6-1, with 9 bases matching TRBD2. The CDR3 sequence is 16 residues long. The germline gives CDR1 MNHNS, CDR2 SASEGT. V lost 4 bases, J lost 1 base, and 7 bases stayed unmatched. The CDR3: CASSAWGLAPQETQYF. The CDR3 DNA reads TGTGCCAGCAGTGCCTGGGGACTAGCCCCCCAAGAGACCCAGTACTTC.

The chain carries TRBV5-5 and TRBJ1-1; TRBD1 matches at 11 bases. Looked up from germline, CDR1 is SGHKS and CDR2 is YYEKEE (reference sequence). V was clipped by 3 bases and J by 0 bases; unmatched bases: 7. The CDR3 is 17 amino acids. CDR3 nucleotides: TGTGCCAGCAGCTGTGGACAGGGGGCTATACTGAACACTGAAGCTTTCTTT. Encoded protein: CASSCGQGAILNTEAFF.

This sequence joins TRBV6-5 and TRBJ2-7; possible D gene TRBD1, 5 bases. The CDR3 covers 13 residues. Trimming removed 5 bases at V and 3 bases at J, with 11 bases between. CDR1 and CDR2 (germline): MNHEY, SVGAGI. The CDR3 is CASSLGAGYEQYF. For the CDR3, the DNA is TGTGCCAGCAGTCTAGGGGCTGGCTACGAGCAGTACTTC.

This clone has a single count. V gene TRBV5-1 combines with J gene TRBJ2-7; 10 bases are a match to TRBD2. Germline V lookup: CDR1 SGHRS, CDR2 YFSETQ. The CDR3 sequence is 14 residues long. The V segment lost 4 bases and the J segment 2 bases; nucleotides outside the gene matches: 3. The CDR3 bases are TGCGCCAGCAGCCCCCTAGCGGGAGCCTACGAGCAGTACTTC. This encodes CASSPLAGAYEQYF.

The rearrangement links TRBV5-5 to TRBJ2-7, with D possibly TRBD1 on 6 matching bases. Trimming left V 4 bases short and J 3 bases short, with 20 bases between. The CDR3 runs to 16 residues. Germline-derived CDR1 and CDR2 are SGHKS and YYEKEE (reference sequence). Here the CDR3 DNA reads TGTGCCAGCAGCGCCTCCCCCAGGGGTGAGGACTACGAGCAGTACTTC. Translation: CASSASPRGEDYEQYF.

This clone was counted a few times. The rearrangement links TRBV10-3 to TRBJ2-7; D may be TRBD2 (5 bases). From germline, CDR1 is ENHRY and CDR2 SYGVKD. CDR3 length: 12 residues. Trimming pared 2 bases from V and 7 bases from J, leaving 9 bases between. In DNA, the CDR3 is TGTGCCATCAGTGAGCCGTGGAGGGAGCAGTACTTC. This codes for CAISEPWREQYF.

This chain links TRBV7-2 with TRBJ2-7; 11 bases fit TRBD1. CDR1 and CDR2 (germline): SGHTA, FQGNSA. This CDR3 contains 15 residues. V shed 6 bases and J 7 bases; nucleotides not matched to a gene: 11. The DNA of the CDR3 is TGTGCCAGCAGACTATCGAGGGACAGGGGGGGAGAGCAGTACTTC. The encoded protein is CASRLSRDRGGEQYF.

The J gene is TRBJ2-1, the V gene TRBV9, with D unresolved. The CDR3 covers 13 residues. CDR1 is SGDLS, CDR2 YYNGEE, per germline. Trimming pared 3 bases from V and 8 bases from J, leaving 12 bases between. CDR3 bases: TGTGCCAGCAGCGAGTTGCCCCAGTATGAGCAGTTCTTC. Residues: CASSELPQYEQFF.

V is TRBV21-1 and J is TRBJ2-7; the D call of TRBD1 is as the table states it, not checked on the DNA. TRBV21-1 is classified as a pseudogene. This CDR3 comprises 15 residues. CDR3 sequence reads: CASSLDRATLYEQYF. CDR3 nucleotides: TGTGCCAGCAGCTTAGACAGGGCGACCCTCTACGAGCAGTACTTC.

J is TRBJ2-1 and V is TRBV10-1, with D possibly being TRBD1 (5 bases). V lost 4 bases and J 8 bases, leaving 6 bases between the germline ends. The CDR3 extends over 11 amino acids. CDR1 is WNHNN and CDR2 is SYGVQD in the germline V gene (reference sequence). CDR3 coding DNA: TGCGCCAGCAGTGGGGGCTATGAGCAGTTCTTC. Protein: CASSGGYEQFF.

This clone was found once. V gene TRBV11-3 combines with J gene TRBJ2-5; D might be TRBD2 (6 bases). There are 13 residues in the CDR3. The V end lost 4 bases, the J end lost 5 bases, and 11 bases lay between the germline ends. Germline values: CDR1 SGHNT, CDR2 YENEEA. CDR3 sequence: CASSSGGPETQYF. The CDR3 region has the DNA TGTGCCAGCAGCTCCGGGGGTCCGGAGACCCAGTACTTC.

Here the CDR3 reads CASSWLGGRENEQFF. CDR3 bases: TGTGCCAGCAGCTGGCTTGGGGGGCGGGAGAATGAGCAGTTCTTC. The J gene is TRBJ2-1, the V gene TRBV5-4; tentative D call: TRBD2 (7 bases). This CDR3 comprises 15 residues. CDR1 is SGHNT, CDR2 YYREEE, per germline (reference sequence). V gave up 3 bases and J gave up 7 bases, with 17 bases separating them.

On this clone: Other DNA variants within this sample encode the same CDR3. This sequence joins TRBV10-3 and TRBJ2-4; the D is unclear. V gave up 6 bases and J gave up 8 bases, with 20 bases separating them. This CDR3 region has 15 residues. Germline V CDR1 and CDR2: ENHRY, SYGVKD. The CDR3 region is CAISPNRRDKDIQYF. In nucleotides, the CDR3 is TGTGCCATCAGCCCAAATAGACGTGATAAGGACATTCAGTACTTC.

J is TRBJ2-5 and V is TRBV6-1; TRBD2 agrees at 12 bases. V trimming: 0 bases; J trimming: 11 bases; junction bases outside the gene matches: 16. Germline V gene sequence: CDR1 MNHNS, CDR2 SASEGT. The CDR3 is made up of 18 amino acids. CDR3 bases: TGTGCCAGCAGTGAAGCACGGCTAGCGGGGGGGATCTGGGAGGAGCAGTACTTC. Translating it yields CASSEARLAGGIWEEQYF.

CDR3 sequence reads: CASGLVPTDNEQFF. CDR3 in DNA: TGTGCTAGTGGTTTGGTACCTACAGACAATGAGCAGTTCTTC. The V call is TRBV12-5, the J call TRBJ2-1, with D hard to call. Germline V gene data show CDR1 as LGHNT and CDR2 as FRNRAP. The CDR3 has 14 residues. V shed 0 bases and J shed 5 bases, with 8 bases lying between them.

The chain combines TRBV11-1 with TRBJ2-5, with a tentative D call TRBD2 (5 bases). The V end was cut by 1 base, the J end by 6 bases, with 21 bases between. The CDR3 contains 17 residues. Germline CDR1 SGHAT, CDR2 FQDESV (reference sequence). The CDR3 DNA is TGTGCCAGCAGCTTAGGATATGTTGAGGGAGACGGAAAGACCCAGTACTTC. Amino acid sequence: CASSLGYVEGDGKTQYF.

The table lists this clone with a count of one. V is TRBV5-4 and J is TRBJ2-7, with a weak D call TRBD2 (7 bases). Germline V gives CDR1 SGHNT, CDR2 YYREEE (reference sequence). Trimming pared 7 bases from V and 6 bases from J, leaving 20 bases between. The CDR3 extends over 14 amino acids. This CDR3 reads CASELRGGLGEQYF. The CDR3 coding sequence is TGTGCCAGCGAGTTAAGGGGGGGGTTGGGCGAGCAGTACTTC.

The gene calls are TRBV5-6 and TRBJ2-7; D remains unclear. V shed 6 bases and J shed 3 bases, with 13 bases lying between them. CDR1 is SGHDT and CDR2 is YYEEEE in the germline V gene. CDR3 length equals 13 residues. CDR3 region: CASKREVDYEQYF. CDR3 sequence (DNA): TGTGCCAGCAAAAGGGAAGTTGACTACGAGCAGTACTTC.

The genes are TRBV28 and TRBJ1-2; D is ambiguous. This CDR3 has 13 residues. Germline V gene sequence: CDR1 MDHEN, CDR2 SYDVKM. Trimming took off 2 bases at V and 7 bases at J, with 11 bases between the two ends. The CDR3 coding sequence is TGTGCCAGCAGTTTAATCAGGCTTCTTGGCTACACCTTC. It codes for CASSLIRLLGYTF.